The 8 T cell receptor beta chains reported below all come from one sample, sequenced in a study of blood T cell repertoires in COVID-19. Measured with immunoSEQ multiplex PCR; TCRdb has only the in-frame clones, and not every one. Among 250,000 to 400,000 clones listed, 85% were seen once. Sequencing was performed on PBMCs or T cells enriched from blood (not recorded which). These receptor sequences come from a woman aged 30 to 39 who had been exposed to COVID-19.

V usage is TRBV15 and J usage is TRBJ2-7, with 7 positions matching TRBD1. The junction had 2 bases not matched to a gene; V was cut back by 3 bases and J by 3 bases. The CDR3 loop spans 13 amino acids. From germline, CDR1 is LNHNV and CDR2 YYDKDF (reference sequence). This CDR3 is CATSSYRGYEQYF. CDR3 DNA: TGTGCCACCAGCAGTTACAGGGGCTACGAGCAGTACTTC.

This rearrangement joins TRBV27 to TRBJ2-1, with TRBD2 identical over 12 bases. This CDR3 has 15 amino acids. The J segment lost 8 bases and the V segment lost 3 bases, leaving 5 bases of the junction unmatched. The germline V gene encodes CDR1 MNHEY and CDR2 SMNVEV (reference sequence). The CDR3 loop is CASSLVLAGGDEQFF. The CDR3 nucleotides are TGTGCCAGCAGTTTGGTTCTAGCGGGAGGGGATGAGCAGTTCTTC.

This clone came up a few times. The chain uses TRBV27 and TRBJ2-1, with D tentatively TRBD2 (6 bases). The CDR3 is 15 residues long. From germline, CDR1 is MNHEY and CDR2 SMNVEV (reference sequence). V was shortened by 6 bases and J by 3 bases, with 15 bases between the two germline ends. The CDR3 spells CASSPGPGVYNEQFF. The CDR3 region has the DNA TGTGCCAGCAGCCCGGGACCGGGGGTCTACAATGAGCAGTTCTTC.

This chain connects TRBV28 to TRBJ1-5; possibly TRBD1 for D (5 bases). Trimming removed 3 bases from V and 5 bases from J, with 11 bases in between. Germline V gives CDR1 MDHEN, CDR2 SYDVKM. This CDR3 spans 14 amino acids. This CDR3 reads CASSLGGDHQPQHF. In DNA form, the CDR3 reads TGTGCCAGCAGTTTGGGGGGGGATCATCAGCCCCAGCATTTT.

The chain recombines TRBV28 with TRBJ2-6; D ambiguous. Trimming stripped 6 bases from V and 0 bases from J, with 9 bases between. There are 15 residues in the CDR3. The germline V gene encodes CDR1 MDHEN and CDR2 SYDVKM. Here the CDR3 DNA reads TGTGCCAGCAGCCCACACAGCTCTGGGGCCAACGTCCTGACTTTC. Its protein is CASSPHSSGANVLTF.

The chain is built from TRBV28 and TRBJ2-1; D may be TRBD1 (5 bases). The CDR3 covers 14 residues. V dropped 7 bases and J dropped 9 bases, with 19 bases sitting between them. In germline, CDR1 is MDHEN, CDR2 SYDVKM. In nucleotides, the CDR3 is TGTGCCAGCACTCGGCATGGGGCTAAGGGTGAGCAGTTCTTC. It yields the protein CASTRHGAKGEQFF.

The CDR3 sequence is CASSLEGGVSYNEQFF. The CDR3 coding sequence is TGTGCCAGCAGCTTAGAAGGCGGGGTTTCCTACAATGAGCAGTTCTTC. V and J are TRBV11-3 and TRBJ2-1; a weak D match, TRBD2 (6 bases). The ends were cut back, 0 bases at V and 1 base at J, with 10 bases in the middle. CDR1 and CDR2 (germline): SGHNT, YENEEA. The CDR3 is made up of 16 amino acids.

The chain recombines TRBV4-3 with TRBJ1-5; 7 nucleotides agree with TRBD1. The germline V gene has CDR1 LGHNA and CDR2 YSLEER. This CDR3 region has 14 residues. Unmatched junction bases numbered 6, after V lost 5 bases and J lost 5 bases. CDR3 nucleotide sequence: TGCGCCAGCAGCATGACAACAGGGGATCAGCCCCAGCATTTT. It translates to CASSMTTGDQPQHF.